This TCR beta chain was captured by sequencing in a study of blood T cell repertoires in COVID-19. Authors' processing steps: Amplified reference gene primers provided the basis for estimating nucleated cell counts. The table came from immunoSEQ multiplex PCR; TCRdb's copy has only in-frame clones and leaves some out. From that table come the V and J calls and clone size; the DNA was used to work out D and trimming. The sample includes approximately 170,000 clones, about 88% of them seen just once. Trimming removed 4 bases from V and 8 bases from J, with 13 bases in between. CDR1 is SGHRS, CDR2 YFSETQ, per germline. CDR3 length equals 13 residues.

Sequenced material: peripheral blood. The receptor's source is a man aged 55 to 70 with acute or convalescent COVID-19. The chain carries TRBV5-1 and TRBJ2-1, with D perhaps TRBD1 (5 bases). CDR3 sequence reads: CASSPVRVDEQFF. The CDR3 bases are TGCGCCAGCAGCCCGGTCAGGGTCGATGAGCAGTTCTTC. The whole variable domain, filled in from reference TRBV5-1 and TRBJ2-1, reads KAGVTQTPRYLIKTRGQQVTLSCSPISGHRSVSWYQQTPGQGLQFLFEYFSETQRNKGNFPGRFSGRQFSNSRSEMNVSTLELGDSALYLCASSPVRVDEQFFGPGTRLTVL.